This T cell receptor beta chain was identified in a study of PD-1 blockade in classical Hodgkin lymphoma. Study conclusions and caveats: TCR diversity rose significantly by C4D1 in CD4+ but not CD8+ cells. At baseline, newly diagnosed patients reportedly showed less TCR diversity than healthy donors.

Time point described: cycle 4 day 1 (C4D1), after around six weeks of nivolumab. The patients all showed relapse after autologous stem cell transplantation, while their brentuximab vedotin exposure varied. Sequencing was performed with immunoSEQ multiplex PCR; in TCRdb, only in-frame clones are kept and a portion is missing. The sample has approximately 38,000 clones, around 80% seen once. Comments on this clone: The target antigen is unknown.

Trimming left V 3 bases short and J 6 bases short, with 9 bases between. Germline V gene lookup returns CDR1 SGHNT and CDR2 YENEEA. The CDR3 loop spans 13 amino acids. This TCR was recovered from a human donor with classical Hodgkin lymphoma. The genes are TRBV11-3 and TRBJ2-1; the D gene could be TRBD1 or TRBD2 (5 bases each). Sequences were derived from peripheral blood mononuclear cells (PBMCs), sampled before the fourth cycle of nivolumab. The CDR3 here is CASSLGPLNEQFF. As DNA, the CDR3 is TGTGCCAGCAGCTTGGGACCCCTCAATGAGCAGTTCTTC.